Each of the 24 T cell receptor beta chains below was sequenced from the same sample in a study of glioma-infiltrating T cells after dendritic cell vaccination. Sequencing was performed with immunoSEQ multiplex PCR; in TCRdb, only in-frame clones are kept and a portion is missing. The sample records fewer than 60,000 clones, around 89% being singletons. Time point given: after dendritic cell vaccination, including at tumor progression/relapse. The specimen was blood, collected after dendritic cell vaccination. The source is a human donor with glioblastoma.

The chain carries TRBV10-3 and TRBJ2-1, with 8 bases fitting TRBD2. Germline V gene lookup returns CDR1 ENHRY and CDR2 SYGVKD. This CDR3 has 17 residues. V trimming: 7 bases; J trimming: 6 bases; junction bases outside the gene matches: 17. CDR3 coding DNA: TGTGCCATCAATGCGGCGGGAGGTCTCTTACTTGGCAATGAGCAGTTCTTC. This translates into CAINAAGGLLLGNEQFF.

The V and J genes are TRBV5-4 and TRBJ1-2; possible D gene TRBD1, 6 bases. CDR3 length equals 15 residues. V lost 0 bases, J lost 4 bases, and 13 bases lay in between. Looked up from germline, CDR1 is SGHNT and CDR2 is YYREEE (reference sequence). CDR3 protein: CASSLGGRGAYGYTF. CDR3 DNA sequence: TGTGCCAGCAGCTTGGGAGGACGGGGGGCCTATGGCTACACCTTC.

The rearrangement links TRBV28 to TRBJ1-3; D call uncertain. The CDR3 is made up of 11 amino acids. Trimming stripped 7 bases from V and 2 bases from J, with 3 bases between. The germline V gene encodes CDR1 MDHEN and CDR2 SYDVKM. The CDR3 region has the DNA TGTGCCAGCACTGCTGGAAACACCATATATTTT. It is translated as CASTAGNTIYF.

The V gene is TRBV5-6, the J gene TRBJ1-4, with D hard to call. The germline V gene has CDR1 SGHDT and CDR2 YYEEEE. Trimming took 0 bases from V and 9 from J, leaving 9 bases between them. The CDR3 runs 13 residues. CDR3 in DNA: TGTGCCAGCAGCTTGGCCGGAGTGAAAAAACTGTTTTTT. It specifies CASSLAGVKKLFF.

This sequence joins TRBV6-5 and TRBJ2-2; 9 bases map to TRBD1. There are 14 residues in the CDR3. V lost 6 bases to trimming and J lost 3 bases; unmatched junction nucleotides: 2. Germline V CDR1 and CDR2: MNHEY, SVGAGI. The DNA for the CDR3 is TGTGCCAGCAGCCGGGACAGGGACACCGGGGAGCTGTTTTTT. Protein product: CASSRDRDTGELFF.

The rearrangement links TRBV9 to TRBJ2-1; possible D gene TRBD2, 6 bases. CDR1 and CDR2 from the germline V gene are SGDLS and YYNGEE. Trimming cost V 0 bases and J 0 bases, with 13 bases left between them. CDR3 length: 17 residues. For the CDR3, the DNA is TGTGCCAGCAGCGTAGGCGGCGGGAAGTACTCCTACAATGAGCAGTTCTTC. Translation gives CASSVGGGKYSYNEQFF. The full variable domain, rest sourced from reference TRBV9 and TRBJ2-1, is DSGVTQTPKHLITATGQRVTLRCSPRSGDLSVYWYQQSLDQGLQFLIQYYNGEERAKGNILERFSAQQFPDLHSELNLSSLELGDSALYFCASSVGGGKYSYNEQFFGPGTRLTVL.

V and J are TRBV19 and TRBJ1-1; no clear D gene. The CDR3 length is 13 residues. Germline V gene data show CDR1 as LNHDA and CDR2 as SQIVND (reference sequence). V dropped 5 bases and J dropped 8 bases, with 15 bases sitting between them. The CDR3 protein is CASSRGAWGEAFF. DNA of the CDR3: TGTGCCAGTAGTCGGGGTGCTTGGGGAGAAGCTTTCTTT.

The gene calls are TRBV7-9 and TRBJ2-7; TRBD2 matches at 9 bases. V lost 5 bases to trimming and J lost 3 bases; unmatched junction nucleotides: 8. CDR1 and CDR2 from the germline V gene are SEHNR and FQNEAQ (reference sequence). The CDR3 is made up of 15 amino acids. The CDR3 loop is CASSPVGSGGYEQYF. The DNA of the CDR3 is TGTGCCAGCAGCCCAGTCGGTAGCGGGGGCTACGAGCAGTACTTC. The full variable domain, completed using reference TRBV7-9 and TRBJ2-7, is DTGVSQNPRHKITKRGQNVTFRCDPISEHNRLYWYRQTLGQGPEFLTYFQNEAQLEKSRLLSDRFSAERPKGSFSTLEIQRTEQGDSAMYLCASSPVGSGGYEQYFGPGTRLTVT.

J is TRBJ1-2 and V is TRBV28, with D uncertain. The CDR3 has 11 amino acids. Trimming removed 5 bases at V and 8 bases at J, with 9 bases between. Germline values: CDR1 MDHEN, CDR2 SYDVKM. The CDR3 spells CASSPNWGYTF. CDR3 coding DNA: TGTGCCAGCAGTCCCAACTGGGGCTACACCTTC.

The rearrangement joins TRBV9 to TRBJ2-2; 8 bases align to TRBD2. Germline values: CDR1 SGDLS, CDR2 YYNGEE. V was clipped by 0 bases and J by 6 bases; unmatched bases: 7. CDR3 length equals 16 residues. The CDR3 sequence: CASSVGAGAKSGELFF. Here the CDR3 DNA reads TGTGCCAGCAGCGTAGGAGCGGGAGCTAAGTCCGGGGAGCTGTTTTTT.

The chain is built from TRBV28 and TRBJ1-2, with no clear D. CDR3 size: 13 residues. In germline, CDR1 is MDHEN, CDR2 SYDVKM. Between the trimmed V and J ends, which lost 8 bases and 2 bases, there was a span of 12 bases. CDR3 residues: CASLSVRNYGYTF. CDR3 DNA: TGTGCCAGCCTTAGCGTGAGGAACTATGGCTACACCTTC.

V is TRBV30 and J is TRBJ2-1; D remains ambiguous. This CDR3 contains 13 residues. Germline CDR1 and CDR2: GTSNPN and SVGIG (reference sequence). The V end lost 5 bases, the J end lost 8 bases, and 16 bases lay between the germline ends. In nucleotides, the CDR3 is TGTGCCTGGGGGCCTGGGTCGGTAGATGAGCAGTTCTTC. Translation: CAWGPGSVDEQFF.

This chain uses TRBV6-1 with TRBJ2-5; D perhaps matches TRBD2 (6 bases). Germline-derived CDR1 and CDR2 are MNHNS and SASEGT. This CDR3 contains 14 residues. V was shortened by 8 bases and J by 2 bases, with 15 bases between the two germline ends. CDR3 bases: TGTGCCAGCCAAAGAGGGCTAGCGCAAGAGACCCAGTACTTC. Its translation is CASQRGLAQETQYF.

The V and J genes are TRBV7-2 and TRBJ2-3; D possibly corresponds to TRBD1 (5 bases). The CDR3 contains 15 residues. CDR1 SGHTA and CDR2 FQGNSA come from the germline V gene. Trimming left V 2 bases short and J 1 base short, with 10 bases between. CDR3 coding DNA: TGTGCCAGCAGCTTACAAGGGGTGGGCACAGATACGCAGTATTTT. It specifies CASSLQGVGTDTQYF. Supplemented by reference TRBV7-2 and TRBJ2-3, the full variable domain reads GAGVSQSPSNKVTEKGKDVELRCDPISGHTALYWYRQSLGQGLEFLIYFQGNSAPDKSGLPSDRFSAERTGGSVSTLTIQRTQQEDSAVYLCASSLQGVGTDTQYFGPGTRLTVL.

The chain has TRBV10-3 and TRBJ2-1, with 7 bases aligning to TRBD2. J gave up 0 bases and V 2 bases, and 10 bases lay outside the gene matches. Looked up from germline, CDR1 is ENHRY and CDR2 is SYGVKD. The length of the CDR3 is 18 residues. CDR3 DNA sequence: TGTGCCATCAGTGAGAGGGCAGGCGGGAGAACCTCCTACAATGAGCAGTTCTTC. Residues: CAISERAGGRTSYNEQFF.

The chain has TRBV7-2 and TRBJ1-2; maybe TRBD1 (5 bases). Trimming shortened V by 3 bases and J by 0 bases, and 23 bases separated the two germline ends. The germline V gene has CDR1 SGHTA and CDR2 FQGNSA. The CDR3 has 19 amino acids. This CDR3 is CASSFRQHSFYQANYGYTF. For the CDR3, the DNA is TGTGCCAGCAGCTTCCGACAGCACAGTTTTTACCAAGCTAACTATGGCTACACCTTC.

The chain is built from TRBV11-2 and TRBJ2-3, with TRBD2 as a possible D gene (5 bases). Trimming pared 5 bases from V and 8 bases from J, leaving 14 bases between. Germline-derived CDR1 and CDR2 are SGHAT and FQNNGV. The CDR3 spans 13 residues. CDR3 region: CASSRTPFGTQYF. The CDR3 DNA reads as TGTGCCAGCAGCCGGACTCCTTTCGGTACGCAGTATTTT.

The CDR3 bases are TGTGCCAGCACTCCCAGCCCGGGGAACACTGAAGCTTTCTTT. It encodes CASTPSPGNTEAFF. This chain links TRBV6-4 with TRBJ1-1; D unclear. V was cut by 7 bases and J by 1 base, with 13 bases left in between. Germline CDR1 is MRHNA and CDR2 is SNTAGT. The CDR3 runs 14 residues.

Here the CDR3 reads CASSLVPAQDYSNQPQHF. In DNA form, the CDR3 reads TGTGCCAGCAGCTTAGTGCCCGCGCAGGATTATAGCAATCAGCCCCAGCATTTT. The chain joins TRBV7-6 to TRBJ1-5; no definite D call. CDR1 and CDR2 (germline): SGHVS, FNYEAQ. Trimming pared 1 base from V and 0 bases from J, leaving 16 bases between. The CDR3 length is 18 residues.

This sequence joins TRBV19 and TRBJ1-5; D unresolved. Trimming removed 0 bases at V and 4 bases at J, with 22 bases between. The CDR3 length is 19 residues. Germline loops: CDR1 LNHDA, CDR2 SQIVND (reference sequence). CDR3 residues: CASSIDGPNRAAANQPQHF. In DNA form, the CDR3 reads TGTGCCAGTAGTATAGATGGGCCGAATCGAGCGGCAGCAAATCAGCCCCAGCATTTT.

This clone was recorded only once. The chain carries TRBV2 and TRBJ2-1; D is ambiguous. This CDR3 contains 11 residues. Germline loops: CDR1 SNHLY, CDR2 FYNNEI. V lost 10 bases and J lost 0, with 4 bases in between. CDR3 in amino acids: CATNSYNEQFF. As DNA, the CDR3 is TGTGCCACCAACTCCTACAATGAGCAGTTCTTC. The whole variable domain, filled in from reference TRBV2 and TRBJ2-1, reads EPEVTQTPSHQVTQMGQEVILRCVPISNHLYFYWYRQILGQKVEFLVSFYNNEISEKSEIFDDQFSVERPDGSNFTLKIRSTKLEDSAMYFCATNSYNEQFFGPGTRLTVL.

The rearrangement uses TRBV9 and TRBJ2-7; D is ambiguous. This CDR3 region has 14 residues. The V gene lost 2 bases and the J gene lost 5 bases, with 14 bases spanning the gap. Germline values: CDR1 SGDLS, CDR2 YYNGEE. The CDR3 here is CASSVSPLRDEQYF. CDR3 DNA sequence: TGTGCCAGCAGCGTCTCTCCTCTGAGAGACGAGCAGTACTTC.

This chain connects TRBV6-1 to TRBJ1-1; D is possibly TRBD1 (6 bases). V was clipped by 7 bases and J by 6 bases, with 15 bases between them. The V gene's germline CDR1 is MNHNS and CDR2 SASEGT. There are 13 residues in the CDR3. CDR3 sequence reads: CASKREGGAEAFF. The CDR3 bases are TGTGCCAGCAAGAGGGAGGGGGGTGCTGAAGCTTTCTTT.

This chain connects TRBV9 to TRBJ2-1; 15 positions agree with TRBD2. The CDR3 extends over 16 amino acids. Germline V gene data show CDR1 as SGDLS and CDR2 as YYNGEE. V gave up 3 bases and J gave up 7 bases; unmatched junction bases: 5. CDR3 in amino acids: CASSGWTSGRGNEQFF. The CDR3 nucleotides read TGTGCCAGCAGCGGGTGGACTAGCGGGAGGGGAAATGAGCAGTTCTTC.